These 21 T cell receptor beta chains were sequenced from one sample in a study of T cell clonotyping in hematopoietic cell transplantation. Sequencing was performed with immunoSEQ multiplex PCR; in TCRdb, only in-frame clones are kept and a portion is missing. The sample lists around 4,200 clones, approximately 70% seen once, with roughly 8.5% in the top ten. The specimen was PBMCs, collected 100 days after allogeneic stem cell transplant. These receptors all stem from a male patient in his sixties who had an allogeneic stem cell transplant, so the T cells may come from the graft donor. Some clones in this sample may be carry-over from other donors' samples.

The chain uses TRBV5-6 and TRBJ1-1; no definite D call. The germline V gene encodes CDR1 SGHDT and CDR2 YYEEEE. The CDR3 is 13 residues long. Trimming stripped 2 bases from V and 2 bases from J, with 7 bases between. Here the CDR3 reads CASSFSGNTEAFF. The CDR3 DNA reads TGTGCCAGCAGCTTCTCGGGAAACACTGAAGCTTTCTTT.

The V and J genes are TRBV9 and TRBJ2-6; TRBD2 is a possible D gene (5 bases). From germline, CDR1 is SGDLS and CDR2 YYNGEE. The CDR3 runs to 13 residues. With 7 bases removed from V and 2 bases from J, the gap between germline ends came to 7 bases. CDR3 region: CASERAGANVLTF. The CDR3 bases are TGTGCCAGCGAGAGGGCTGGGGCCAACGTCCTGACTTTC. Variable domain in full (rest from reference TRBV9 and TRBJ2-6): DSGVTQTPKHLITATGQRVTLRCSPRSGDLSVYWYQQSLDQGLQFLIQYYNGEERAKGNILERFSAQQFPDLHSELNLSSLELGDSALYFCASERAGANVLTFGAGSRLTVL.

V and J are TRBV19 and TRBJ1-4, with D unresolved. V lost 6 bases, J lost 3 bases, and 11 bases lay in between. Germline CDR1 LNHDA, CDR2 SQIVND (reference sequence). The CDR3 spans 14 residues. CDR3 sequence (DNA): TGTGCCAGTAGGCCTGTCGGGGCTAATGAAAAACTGTTTTTT. Translated, it gives CASRPVGANEKLFF. Full variable domain (missing parts from reference TRBV19 and TRBJ1-4): DGGITQSPKYLFRKEGQNVTLSCEQNLNHDAMYWYRQDPGQGLRLIYYSQIVNDFQKGDIAEGYSVSREKKESFPLTVTSAQKNPTAFYLCASRPVGANEKLFFGSGTQLSVL.

The V call is TRBV6-5, the J call TRBJ1-6; no reliable D call. V was pared by 2 bases and J by 5 bases, with 7 bases between. CDR1 and CDR2 from the germline V gene are MNHEY and SVGAGI. This CDR3 has 14 amino acids. The DNA for the CDR3 is TGTGCCAGCAGTTACGGGCAGCATAATTCACCCCTCCACTTT. It specifies CASSYGQHNSPLHF.

As DNA, the CDR3 is TGTGCCTGGAGTAGGCAGGGCCAAGAGACCCAGTACTTC. This gives the protein CAWSRQGQETQYF. The chain couples TRBV30 to TRBJ2-5, with a weak D call TRBD1 (5 bases). The CDR3 is 13 amino acids. Germline V gene data show CDR1 as GTSNPN and CDR2 as SVGIG (reference sequence). The V gene lost 2 bases and the J gene lost 1 base, with 8 bases spanning the gap.

The chain employs TRBV7-8 and TRBJ2-7, with 8 bases matching TRBD1. The CDR3 loop spans 15 amino acids. Germline CDR1 reads SGHVS; CDR2 reads FQNEAQ. The trim removed 2 bases at V and 6 bases at J, leaving 9 bases unmatched. The CDR3 bases are TGTGCCAGCAGCTTAAGACAGGGGAAGTCAGGCGAGCAGTACTTC. Translating it yields CASSLRQGKSGEQYF.

V usage is TRBV6-5 and J usage is TRBJ1-5, with 8 bases that match TRBD1. From germline, CDR1 is MNHEY and CDR2 SVGAGI. The junction had 2 bases not matched to a gene; V was cut back by 0 bases and J by 4 bases. This CDR3 comprises 15 residues. As DNA, the CDR3 is TGTGCCAGCAGTTACTCAGGACAGGGAAATCAGCCCCAGCATTTT. Its protein product is CASSYSGQGNQPQHF.

Notes on this clone: The junction does not match germline at one end; this may be a read error. The V gene is TRBV6-5, the J gene TRBJ1-3; D is undetermined. The CDR3 runs to 13 residues. In germline, CDR1 is MNHEY, CDR2 SVGAGI. The CDR3 DNA is TGTGCCAGCAGTTATAGCTCTGGAGACACCATATATTTT. It encodes CASSYSSGDTIYF.

J is TRBJ2-3 and V is TRBV7-3; D uncertain. The CDR3 is made up of 13 amino acids. The germline V gene has CDR1 SGHTA and CDR2 FQGTGA. With 0 bases removed from V and 5 bases from J, the gap between germline ends came to 6 bases. The CDR3 DNA is TGTGCCAGCAGCTTAACGAATAGAGATACGCAGTATTTT. It is translated as CASSLTNRDTQYF.

The gene calls are TRBV6-1 and TRBJ1-1, with D possibly being TRBD1 (6 bases). V was clipped by 4 bases and J by 0 bases, with 12 bases between them. The CDR3 contains 15 residues. The germline gives CDR1 MNHNS, CDR2 SASEGT. DNA of the CDR3: TGTGCCAGCAGTGGATGGACAGAGGTGAACACTGAAGCTTTCTTT. This gives the protein CASSGWTEVNTEAFF.

CDR3 sequence reads: CASSLDSRGPDTGELFF. DNA of the CDR3: TGCGCCAGCAGCTTGGATAGCAGGGGGCCGGACACCGGGGAGCTGTTTTTT. The chain combines TRBV5-1 with TRBJ2-2; 8 nucleotides match TRBD1. CDR1 and CDR2 from the germline V gene are SGHRS and YFSETQ. Losses at the gene ends were 0 bases for V and 3 bases for J; bases not matched to a gene: 7. The CDR3 has 17 amino acids.

The chain couples TRBV4-1 to TRBJ2-5; TRBD2 matches at 9 bases. The J segment lost 4 bases and the V segment lost 2 bases, leaving 11 bases of the junction unmatched. Germline V gene sequence: CDR1 MGHRA, CDR2 YSYEKL. The CDR3 spans 17 residues. CDR3 protein: CASSQTPFAAGGETQYF. CDR3 coding DNA: TGCGCCAGCAGCCAAACCCCCTTTGCAGCGGGGGGAGAGACCCAGTACTTC.

This sequence joins TRBV6-1 and TRBJ1-5; weak D call: TRBD1 (5 bases). This CDR3 comprises 12 residues. Germline-derived CDR1 and CDR2 are MNHNS and SASEGT. V shed 3 bases and J shed 7 bases, with 7 bases lying between them. In DNA, the CDR3 is TGTGCCAGCAGTGAGGGGGTCCAGCCCCAGCATTTT. Translated, it gives CASSEGVQPQHF.

The chain has TRBV21-1 and TRBJ1-6; the table's D call, TRBD1, has no DNA check behind it. TRBV21-1 is tagged as a pseudogene. The CDR3 is 18 amino acids. The CDR3 sequence: CASSKSSVSDRDYSPLHF. CDR3 nucleotides: TGTGCCAGCAGCAAAAGCAGTGTCTCGGACAGGGATTATTCACCCCTCCACTTT.

The genes are TRBV2 and TRBJ1-5; tentative D call: TRBD1 (6 bases). CDR3 length: 13 residues. Germline CDR1 is SNHLY and CDR2 is FYNNEI. Trimming cost V 3 bases and J 9 bases, with 12 bases left between them. The DNA for the CDR3 is TGTGCCAGCAGTGAGACAGGCTCGGGGCCCCAGCATTTT. This sequence encodes CASSETGSGPQHF. The entire variable domain, with the rest obtained from reference TRBV2 and TRBJ1-5, is as follows: EPEVTQTPSHQVTQMGQEVILRCVPISNHLYFYWYRQILGQKVEFLVSFYNNEISEKSEIFDDQFSVERPDGSNFTLKIRSTKLEDSAMYFCASSETGSGPQHFGDGTRLSIL.

The chain carries TRBV6-4 and TRBJ2-3; 7 bases are a match to TRBD2. Germline CDR1 and CDR2: MRHNA and SNTAGT. Losses at the gene ends were 7 bases for V and 2 bases for J; bases not matched to a gene: 9. The CDR3 covers 15 residues. CDR3 sequence reads: CASTPDGTITDTQYF. The CDR3 bases are TGTGCCAGCACCCCGGACGGGACTATCACAGATACGCAGTATTTT.

The rearrangement uses TRBV7-2 and TRBJ2-1; D gene unclear. The V and J ends lost 0 bases and 7 bases respectively, with 4 bases between them. CDR3 size: 12 residues. The germline V gene encodes CDR1 SGHTA and CDR2 FQGNSA. The CDR3 region is CASSLAANEQFF. The DNA for the CDR3 is TGTGCCAGCAGCTTAGCGGCAAATGAGCAGTTCTTC. The variable domain in full, completed from reference TRBV7-2 and TRBJ2-1, reads GAGVSQSPSNKVTEKGKDVELRCDPISGHTALYWYRQSLGQGLEFLIYFQGNSAPDKSGLPSDRFSAERTGGSVSTLTIQRTQQEDSAVYLCASSLAANEQFFGPGTRLTVL.

The table lists this clone with a few counts. J is TRBJ1-1 and V is TRBV7-9; D call uncertain. The CDR3 runs to 13 residues. The V and J ends lost 10 bases and 1 base respectively, with 13 bases between them. CDR1 is SEHNR, CDR2 FQNEAQ, per germline (reference sequence). The CDR3 bases are TGTGCCATCGTGACCGGTGGGAACACTGAAGCTTTCTTT. It specifies CAIVTGGNTEAFF.

The chain couples TRBV30 to TRBJ1-3; 8 nucleotides match TRBD1. The junction had 13 bases not matched to a gene; V was cut back by 2 bases and J by 4 bases. Germline V gene lookup returns CDR1 GTSNPN and CDR2 SVGIG (reference sequence). The CDR3 consists of 17 residues. The CDR3, as DNA: TGTGCCTGGAGTAAGGCAGGGGGCGCTTTTTCCGGAAACACCATATATTTT. Amino acids: CAWSKAGGAFSGNTIYF.

This CDR3 is CASSPAGGRTEAFF. Here the CDR3 DNA reads TGTGCCAGCAGTCCCGCCGGGGGGCGCACTGAAGCTTTCTTT. The V call is TRBV28, the J call TRBJ1-1, with D maybe TRBD1 (6 bases). The CDR3 length is 14 residues. Germline CDR1 and CDR2: MDHEN and SYDVKM. V was shortened by 5 bases and J by 4 bases, with 14 bases between the two germline ends. Complete variable domain (other parts from reference TRBV28 and TRBJ1-1): DVKVTQSSRYLVKRTGEKVFLECVQDMDHENMFWYRQDPGLGLRLIYFSYDVKMKEKGDIPEGYSVSREKKERFSLILESASTNQTSMYLCASSPAGGRTEAFFGQGTRLTVV.

This clone appeared a single time. The chain combines TRBV29-1 with TRBJ2-7; 9 bases match TRBD1. This CDR3 has 13 amino acids. V was clipped by 4 bases and J by 6 bases; unmatched bases: 7. Germline lookup yields CDR1 SQVTM and CDR2 ANQGSEA. The CDR3 bases are TGCAGCGTTGGGACAGGGGCCTCACGCGAGCAGTACTTC. Protein product: CSVGTGASREQYF.